The 15 T cell receptor beta chains listed next were all sequenced from one sample in a study of blood T cell repertoires in COVID-19. TCRdb's table, derived via immunoSEQ multiplex PCR, lists solely in-frame clones and lacks some. Of over 400,000 clones listed, about nine tenths are singletons. Sequencing input: peripheral blood. These receptor sequences come from a woman aged 25 to 39 with active or convalescent COVID-19.

In its sample, this clone was seen once. This chain uses TRBV6-2 or TRBV6-3 with TRBJ1-2; no definite D call. The germline CDR1 and CDR2 sequences are MNHEY and SVGEGT. The V gene lost 1 base and the J gene lost 5 bases, with 11 bases spanning the gap. The CDR3 spans 14 residues. The CDR3 protein is CASSYLEVQYGYTF. CDR3 bases: TGTGCCAGCAGTTACTTGGAGGTACAATATGGCTACACCTTC.

This chain links TRBV6-4 with TRBJ2-3, with 8 bases matching TRBD2. Per germline, CDR1 MRHNA and CDR2 SNTAGT. The CDR3 extends over 14 amino acids. V shed 8 bases and J 2 bases; nucleotides not matched to a gene: 6. The CDR3 region has the DNA TGTGCCAGCTCTAGTAGCGGGGACACAGATACGCAGTATTTT. Encoded protein: CASSSSGDTDTQYF.

The gene calls are TRBV5-1 and TRBJ2-7, with TRBD1 identical over 7 bases. The germline gives CDR1 SGHRS, CDR2 YFSETQ. The junction had 5 bases not matched to a gene; V was cut back by 5 bases and J by 3 bases. The CDR3 runs 13 residues. In DNA form, the CDR3 reads TGCGCCAGCAGTCAGGGACAGAACTACGAGCAGTACTTC. Translation gives CASSQGQNYEQYF.

The chain joins TRBV5-1 to TRBJ2-5, with 9 bases fitting TRBD1. J lost 5 bases, V lost 6 bases, and 8 bases had no gene match. Germline lookup yields CDR1 SGHRS and CDR2 YFSETQ. This CDR3 is 14 amino acids long. The CDR3 DNA sequence: TGCGCCAGCACCTCCGGGACAGGGTCCGAGACCCAGTACTTC. It is translated as CASTSGTGSETQYF.

This chain joins TRBV2 and TRBJ2-7, with D possibly TRBD2 on 6 matching bases. This CDR3 is 15 amino acids long. Germline assignment: CDR1 SNHLY and CDR2 FYNNEI. V was trimmed by 1 base and J by 5 bases, leaving 15 bases between them. The CDR3 is CASSEDGGYGNEQYF. The DNA of the CDR3 is TGTGCCAGCAGTGAAGATGGGGGGTACGGGAACGAGCAGTACTTC.

This chain uses TRBV10-3 with TRBJ1-2; 8 bases align to TRBD1. Germline V gives CDR1 ENHRY, CDR2 SYGVKD. CDR3 length equals 14 residues. The V gene end was trimmed by 7 bases and the J gene end by 8 bases; junction bases not matched to a gene: 12. CDR3 nucleotides: TGTGCCATCACCCCAGGACAGGGCTCTTGGGGCTACACCTTC. The encoded protein is CAITPGQGSWGYTF.

V usage is TRBV5-6 and J usage is TRBJ2-7, with D uncertain. The CDR3 is made up of 13 amino acids. Trimming took 7 bases from V and 3 from J, leaving 14 bases between them. The germline gives CDR1 SGHDT, CDR2 YYEEEE. DNA of the CDR3: TGTGCCAGCCACAGACCGTCCAACTACGAGCAGTACTTC. Its protein product is CASHRPSNYEQYF.

V and J are TRBV6-5 and TRBJ2-2; 7 positions agree with TRBD1. This CDR3 is 15 amino acids long. J lost 7 bases, V lost 5 bases, and 10 bases had no gene match. Germline-derived CDR1 and CDR2 are MNHEY and SVGAGI. CDR3 sequence reads: CASSIQGSAGGELFF. CDR3 nucleotide sequence: TGTGCCAGCAGTATACAGGGGTCCGCGGGCGGGGAGCTGTTTTTT.

J is TRBJ1-2 and V is TRBV7-9; weak D call: TRBD1 (6 bases). Trimming removed 3 bases at V and 6 bases at J, with 8 bases between. This CDR3 comprises 12 residues. In germline, CDR1 is SEHNR, CDR2 FQNEAQ (reference sequence). CDR3 bases: TGTGCCAGCAGCTTTACAGGGAATGGCTACACCTTC. This sequence encodes CASSFTGNGYTF.

This chain connects TRBV6-1 to TRBJ2-1; no firm D call. The CDR3 has 14 residues. In germline, CDR1 is MNHNS, CDR2 SASEGT. The V gene lost 2 bases and the J gene lost 9 bases, with 14 bases spanning the gap. The CDR3 protein is CASSERSAYVEQFF. The CDR3 region has the DNA TGTGCCAGCAGTGAAAGGTCAGCGTACGTTGAGCAGTTCTTC.

The chain combines TRBV19 with TRBJ2-2; tentatively, D is TRBD1 (5 bases). The CDR3 is 13 residues long. Trimming left V 6 bases short and J 3 bases short, with 8 bases between. Germline lookup yields CDR1 LNHDA and CDR2 SQIVND (reference sequence). The DNA for the CDR3 is TGTGCCAGTAGGGGGCTGGACACCGGGGAGCTGTTTTTT. Translating it yields CASRGLDTGELFF.

V is TRBV5-6 and J is TRBJ1-6; maybe TRBD1 (6 bases). Trimming took off 5 bases at V and 9 bases at J, with 21 bases between the two ends. This CDR3 has 16 amino acids. Germline V gene data show CDR1 as SGHDT and CDR2 as YYEEEE. The CDR3 DNA is TGTGCCAGCAGAAAACGGGGGGCGAATAGTGGTTCACCCCTCCACTTT. Translated, it gives CASRKRGANSGSPLHF.

The chain uses TRBV3-1 (or the pseudogene TRBV3-2) and TRBJ2-7; D is uncertain. The V gene lost 4 bases and the J gene lost 2 bases, with 6 bases spanning the gap. This CDR3 comprises 12 residues. Germline CDR1 and CDR2: LGHDT and YNNKEL (reference sequence). CDR3 sequence: CASSPSAYEQYF. The CDR3 DNA follows: TGTGCCAGCAGCCCTTCGGCCTACGAGCAGTACTTC.

The chain carries TRBV2 and TRBJ2-1, with TRBD2 identical over 7 bases. V shed 6 bases, J shed 6 bases, and the junction held 14 bases outside the gene matches. Per germline, CDR1 SNHLY and CDR2 FYNNEI. The CDR3 loop spans 16 amino acids. The CDR3, as DNA: TGTGCCAGCAGGCCCCCCGGGGGAGGGCCATCCAATGAGCAGTTCTTC. Its protein is CASRPPGGGPSNEQFF.

This chain links TRBV5-1 with TRBJ2-1; TRBD2 matches 8 bases. The CDR3 totals 15 residues. Germline CDR1 is SGHRS and CDR2 is YFSETQ. V lost 0 bases to trimming and J lost 4 bases; unmatched junction nucleotides: 3. The CDR3 DNA reads as TGCGCCAGCAGCTTGGGTGGACTAGCATACAATGAGCAGTTCTTC. Residues: CASSLGGLAYNEQFF.